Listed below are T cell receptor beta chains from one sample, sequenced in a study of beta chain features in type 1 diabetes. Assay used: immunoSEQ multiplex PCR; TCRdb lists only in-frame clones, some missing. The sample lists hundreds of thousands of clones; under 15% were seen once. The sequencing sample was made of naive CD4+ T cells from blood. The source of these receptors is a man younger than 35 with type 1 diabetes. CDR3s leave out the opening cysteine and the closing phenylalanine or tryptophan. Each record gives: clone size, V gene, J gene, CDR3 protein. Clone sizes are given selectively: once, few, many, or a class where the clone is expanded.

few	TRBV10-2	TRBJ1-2	ARGDGYT
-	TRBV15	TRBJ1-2	ATRGDLNYGYT
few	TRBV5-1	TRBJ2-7	ASSLEASSYEQY
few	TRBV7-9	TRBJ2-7	ASSLAGVYEQY
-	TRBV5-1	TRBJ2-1	ASSLEGAWNEQF
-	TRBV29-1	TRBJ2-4	SVKGGENIQY
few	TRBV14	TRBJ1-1	ASSQTGVYTEAF
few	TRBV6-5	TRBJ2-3	ASSYDDSTDTQY
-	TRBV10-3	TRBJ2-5	ASSSTDRAGVETQY
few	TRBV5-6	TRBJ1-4	ASSFFQGERGLF
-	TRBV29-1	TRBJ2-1	SADTGSYNEQF
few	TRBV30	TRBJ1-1	AWSSGTFRGTEAF
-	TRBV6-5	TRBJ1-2	ASRSGPLSNYGYT
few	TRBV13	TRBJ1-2	ASSLGDRGSLGYT
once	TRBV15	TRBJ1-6	ATKNRVDSPLH
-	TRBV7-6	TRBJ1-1	ASSLTGANTEAF
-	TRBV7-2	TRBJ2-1	ASSQGQFEQF
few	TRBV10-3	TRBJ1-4	AISELDNEKLF
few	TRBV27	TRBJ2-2	ASSQTGGRAGELF
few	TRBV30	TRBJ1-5	AWDIRGNQPQH
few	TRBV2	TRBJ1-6	ASSGLDPSPLH
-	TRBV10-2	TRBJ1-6	ASSGPGQGYNSPLH
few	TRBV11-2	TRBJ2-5	ASSLGDRQETQY
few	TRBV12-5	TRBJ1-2	ASGNIWGKGDGYT
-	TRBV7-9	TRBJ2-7	ASTSSPPGHEQY
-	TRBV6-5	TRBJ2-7	ASSYSILGTYEQY
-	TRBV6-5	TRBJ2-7	ASSYSDSLDEQY
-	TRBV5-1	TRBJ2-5	ASSPGSLKETQY
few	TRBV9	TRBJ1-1	ASSRGRLAQGAF
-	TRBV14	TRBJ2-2	ASNQGDLWSGELF
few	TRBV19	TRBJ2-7	ASSIGTPLYEQY
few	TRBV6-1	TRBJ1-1	ASSEEAGGTEAF
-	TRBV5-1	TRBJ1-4	ASSFGTARSASNEKLF
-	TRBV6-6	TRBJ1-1	AVLPGPPQGTEAF
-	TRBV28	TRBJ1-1	ASSLVRGRAF
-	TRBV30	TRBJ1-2	AWSYRNNMNHGYT
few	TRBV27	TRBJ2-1	ASIQLGQLNNEQF
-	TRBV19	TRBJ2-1	ASQPGQGAYNEQF
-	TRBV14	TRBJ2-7	ASSQDRPTVQY
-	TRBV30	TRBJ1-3	AWSPQLDTIY
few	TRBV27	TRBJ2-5	ASSLPGKGRETQY
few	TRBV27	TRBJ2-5	ASARRGDAVETQY
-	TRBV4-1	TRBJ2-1	ASSQDRTSGLYNEQF